This TCR beta chain was captured by sequencing in a study of spatial heterogeneity in lung cancer (dated by TCRdb to about 2019). Context from the whole study: More beta-chain than alpha-chain transcripts were consistently detected, likely reflecting higher beta-chain transcript abundance. At surgery, hundreds of tumor regions, approximately 64 matched nontumor lung samples and 45 to 60 PBMC samples were TCR-sequenced for both alpha and beta chains. In non-small cell lung cancer, the study quantitatively compared TCR alpha and beta repertoires across several tumor regions, matched nontumor lung, and blood. Nonsynonymous mutation counts, determined by whole-exome sequencing of tumor tissue, were related to TCR repertoire features. In the raw uncorrected reads, each unique combination of TCR and UMI appeared on average more than ten times. In tumor regions, TCR transcript counts showed a strong correlation with a T cell transcriptional module score from matched bulk RNA-seq.

Libraries were made using 5' RACE. Sequencing was carried out with a NextSeq 500. The TCR library protocol attached a unique molecular identifier to each TCR cDNA molecule to allow correction of PCR and sequencing errors. The study's own analysis went as follows. TCR identification, UMI-based error correction and CDR3 extraction were performed with Decombinator tools. TCRs above a frequency of 2 per 1,000, corresponding to the top 1% of the tumor frequency distribution, were defined as expanded. Expanded tumor TCRs were classed as regional if statistically deemed absent (corrected P<0.05) from at least one tumor region, otherwise ubiquitous. Renyi diversity was calculated using the R vegan package after each repertoire was subsampled 100 times to 5,000 TCRs. CDR3 similarity networks were built from amino acid triplet string-kernel similarity, with CDR3s being connected when pairwise similarity was above 0.82. TCRdb reanalyzed the raw reads on its own, using fastp at Q25 for trimming and MiXCR for clone calling, and kept in-frame beta chains. For every CDR3 protein sequence, its rows merge into one entry that carries the most common genes and DNA. What appears here as the V and J calls and clone size reflects TCRdb's work, not the paper's. The sample table holds 24,000 or so distinct CDR3 sequences, of which under 9.5% were seen once. The ten largest clones capture about 8% of the sample.

The sample's time point label is to be understood as: sample taken at primary tumor resection. Samples were obtained from roughly 72 patients with early-stage, untreated non-small cell lung cancer from the lung TRACERx cohort. TCR sequencing used whole RNA extracted from tumor and nontumor lung tissue, or from cryopreserved PBMC samples, without cell sorting. Only patients with enough RNA available from two or more tumor regions were chosen for TCR sequencing. Tumor and adjacent nontumor lung specimens were reviewed by a lung pathologist before selection. The table lists this clonotype with many counts. Which antigen it targets is not known. The input lacks base qualities; no much larger clone sits a single base away. What the authors observed across the whole study: The tumor nonsynonymous mutation count correlated with the number of expanded alpha and beta TCRs within the tumor. Counts of ubiquitous and regional expanded TCRs were found to correlate with counts of ubiquitous and regional nonsynonymous mutations, respectively. Confirming at a functional level the hypothesis that regional TCRs recognize regional mutations was considered to require additional single-cell paired TCR alpha and beta sequencing. Estimated TCR-seq coverage of tumor T cells was only roughly 7% for alpha chains and around 13% for beta chains.

The CDR3, from cysteine to phenylalanine, totals 13 residues. Left in the record is the CDR3 DNA by itself, 39 bases read in frame from the first base. V loses 0 bases, J loses 4 bases, and the germline ends lie 5 bases apart. Via the germline V gene, CDR1 is SGHRS and CDR2 YFSETQ. The clonotype comes from a male donor with early-stage non-small cell lung cancer. The chain links TRBV5-1 with TRBJ1-3, with no confidently assigned D gene. The starting material was lung tumor tissue, obtained at surgery. The DNA is as follows: TGCGCCAGCAGCTTGGCTGGCGGAAACACCATATATTTT. Translated, it reads CASSLAGGNTIYF.